This T cell receptor beta chain came from a study of human T cells and chemical hapten exposure. As to time point: pre-sensitization, week 0. Treatment specified: therapeutic diphenylcyclopropenone sensitization with weekly scalp DPC. Unmatched junction bases numbered 6, after V lost 0 bases and J lost 8 bases. CDR1 and CDR2 from the germline V gene are SGDLS and YYNGEE. The CDR3 has 15 residues. Many counts were recorded for this clonotype. TCRdb re-derived calls from the RACE reads in MiXCR, one entry per CDR3 protein. The sample has 85,000 to 120,000 distinct CDR3 sequences, 9.5% to 15% seen once. The TCR was taken from a woman aged 50 to 65 with alopecia areata. Some clones in this sample may be carry-over from other donors' samples. V is TRBV9 and J is TRBJ2-1, with 9 bases matching TRBD2. Here the sequenced sample was whole blood, taken in connection with sensitization to the hapten diphenylcyclopropenone (DPC). CDR3 in DNA: TGTGCCAGCAGCGTAGATCGCGGGAGGGCTTATGAGCAGTTCTTC. Its protein is CASSVDRGRAYEQFF.